This T cell receptor (beta chain) was sequenced for a study of blood T cell repertoires in COVID-19. Sequenced by immunoSEQ multiplex PCR; TCRdb stores in-frame clones only, minus some. The sample lists roughly 260,000 clones, about 87% occurring once. Sequencing was done on a sample of peripheral blood. This clonotype was sampled from a man in his sixties who had recovered from COVID-19.

The CDR3 here is CAWDTNYGYTF. The CDR3 DNA reads as TGTGCCTGGGACACGAACTATGGCTACACCTTC. The V gene is TRBV30, the J gene TRBJ1-2; D remains ambiguous. The V gene lost 5 bases and the J gene lost 2 bases, with 6 bases spanning the gap. Looked up from germline, CDR1 is GTSNPN and CDR2 is SVGIG (reference sequence). The CDR3 runs to 11 residues.